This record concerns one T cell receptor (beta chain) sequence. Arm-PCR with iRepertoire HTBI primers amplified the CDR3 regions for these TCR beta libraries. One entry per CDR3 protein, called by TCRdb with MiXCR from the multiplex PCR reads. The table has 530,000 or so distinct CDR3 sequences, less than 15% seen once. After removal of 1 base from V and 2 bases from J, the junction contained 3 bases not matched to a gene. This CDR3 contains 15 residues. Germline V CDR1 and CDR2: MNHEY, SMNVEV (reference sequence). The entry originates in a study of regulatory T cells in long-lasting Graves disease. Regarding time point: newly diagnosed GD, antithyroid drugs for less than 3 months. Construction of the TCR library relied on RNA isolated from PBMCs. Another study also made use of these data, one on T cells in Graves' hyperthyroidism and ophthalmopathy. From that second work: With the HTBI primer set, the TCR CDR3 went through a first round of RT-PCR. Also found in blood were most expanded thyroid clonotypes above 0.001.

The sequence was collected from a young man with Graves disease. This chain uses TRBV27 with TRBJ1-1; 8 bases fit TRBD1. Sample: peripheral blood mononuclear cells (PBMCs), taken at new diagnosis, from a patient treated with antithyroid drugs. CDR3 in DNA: TGTGCCAGCAGTTTATATCAGGGGGCAAACACTGAAGCTTTCTTT. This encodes CASSLYQGANTEAFF.